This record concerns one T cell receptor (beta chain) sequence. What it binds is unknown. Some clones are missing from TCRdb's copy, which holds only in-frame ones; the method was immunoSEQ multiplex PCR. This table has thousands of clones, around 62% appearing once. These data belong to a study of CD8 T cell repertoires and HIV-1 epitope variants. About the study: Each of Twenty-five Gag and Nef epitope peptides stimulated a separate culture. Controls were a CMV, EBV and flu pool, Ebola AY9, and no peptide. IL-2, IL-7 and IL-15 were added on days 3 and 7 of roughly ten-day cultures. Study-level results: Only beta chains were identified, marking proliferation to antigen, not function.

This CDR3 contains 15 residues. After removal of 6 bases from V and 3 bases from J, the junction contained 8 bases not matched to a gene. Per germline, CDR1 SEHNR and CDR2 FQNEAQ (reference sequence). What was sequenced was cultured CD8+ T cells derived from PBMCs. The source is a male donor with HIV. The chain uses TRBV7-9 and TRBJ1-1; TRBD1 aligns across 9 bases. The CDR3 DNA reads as TGTGCCAGCAGAGGACAGGGGTTAGGGTACACTGAAGCTTTCTTT. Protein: CASRGQGLGYTEAFF. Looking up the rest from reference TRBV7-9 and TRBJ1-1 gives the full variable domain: DTGVSQNPRHKITKRGQNVTFRCDPISEHNRLYWYRQTLGQGPEFLTYFQNEAQLEKSRLLSDRFSAERPKGSFSTLEIQRTEQGDSAMYLCASRGQGLGYTEAFFGQGTRLTVV.